Reported below is one T cell receptor (beta chain). This sample is drawn from a study of radiotherapy plus CTLA-4 blockade in lung cancer. Ipilimumab CTLA-4 blockade and focal radiation were given to patients with chemo-refractory metastatic non-small-cell lung cancer. The method was immunoSEQ multiplex PCR; TCRdb's version includes in-frame clones alone and lacks a portion of them. The repertoire holds tens of thousands of clones, with 83% as singletons. Sequencing was performed on peripheral blood, taken from a patient treated with radiotherapy plus ipilimumab. The TCR comes from a human donor with non-small cell lung cancer who had stable disease on radiotherapy plus ipilimumab.

In DNA, the CDR3 is TGTGCCAGCGGTTCCGACAGGGCCCTAGCTTTCTTT. This sequence encodes CASGSDRALAFF. This chain connects TRBV5-4 to TRBJ1-1; 7 bases are a match to TRBD1. Losses at the gene ends were 7 bases for V and 10 bases for J; bases not matched to a gene: 10. Germline values: CDR1 SGHNT, CDR2 YYREEE (reference sequence). CDR3 length: 12 residues.